The present entry profiles one TCR beta chain with its context. The target antigen is unknown. TCRbeta library construction was performed incorporating unique molecular identifiers. TCRdb re-called the PCR reads through MiXCR, storing one row per CDR3 protein. The sample contains some 300,000 distinct CDR3 sequences, around 7.1% of which appear only once. The CDR3 loop spans 13 amino acids. V dropped 4 bases and J dropped 5 bases, with 11 bases sitting between them. CDR1 MDHEN and CDR2 SYDVKM come from the germline V gene. This entry belongs to a study of T-cell reconstitution after alpha-beta-depleted transplantation in children. Study-level findings and limits: By one year post-transplant, T-cell counts and diversity largely arose from T cells that were newly produced.

The specimen was peripheral blood, collected 360 days after TCRalphabeta/CD19-depleted stem cell transplant. The chain couples TRBV28 to TRBJ2-5; D gene ambiguous. The sequence derives from a female patient aged 2-10 years who had a stem cell transplant for Fanconi anemia, so the T cells may come from the graft donor. The CDR3 region is CASSSTAVETQYF. In DNA, the CDR3 is TGTGCCAGCAGTTCAACCGCAGTGGAGACCCAGTACTTC.